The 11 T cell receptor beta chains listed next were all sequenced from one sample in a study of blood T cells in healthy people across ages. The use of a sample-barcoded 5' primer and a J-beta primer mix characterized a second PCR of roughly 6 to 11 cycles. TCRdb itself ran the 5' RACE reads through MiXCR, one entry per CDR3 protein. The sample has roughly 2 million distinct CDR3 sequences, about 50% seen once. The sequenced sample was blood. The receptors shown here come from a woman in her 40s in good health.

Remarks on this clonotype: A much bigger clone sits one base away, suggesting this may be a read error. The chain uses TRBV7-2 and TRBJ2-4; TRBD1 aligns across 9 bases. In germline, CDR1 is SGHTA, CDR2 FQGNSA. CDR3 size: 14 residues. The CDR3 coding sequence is TGTGCCAGCAGCCCCGACAGGGGGGGGAACATTCGGTACTTC. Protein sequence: CASSPDRGGNIRYF. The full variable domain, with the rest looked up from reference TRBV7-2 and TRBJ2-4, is GAGVSQSPSNKVTEKGKDVELRCDPISGHTALYWYRQSLGQGLEFLIYFQGNSAPDKSGLPSDRFSAERTGGSVSTLTIQRTQQEDSAVYLCASSPDRGGNIRYFGAGTRLSVL.

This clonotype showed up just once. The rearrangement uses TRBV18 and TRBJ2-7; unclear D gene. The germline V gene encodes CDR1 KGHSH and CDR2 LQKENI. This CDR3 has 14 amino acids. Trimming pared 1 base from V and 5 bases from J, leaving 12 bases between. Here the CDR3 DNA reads TGTGCCAGCTCACCACAGGAAACCCTCAACGAGCAGTACTTC. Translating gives CASSPQETLNEQYF.

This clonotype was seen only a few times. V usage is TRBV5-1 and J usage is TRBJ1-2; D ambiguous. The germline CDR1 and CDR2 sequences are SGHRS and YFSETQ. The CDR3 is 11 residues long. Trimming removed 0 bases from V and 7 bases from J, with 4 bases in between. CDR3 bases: TGCGCCAGCAGCTTGGTTTTTGGCTACACCTTC. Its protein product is CASSLVFGYTF.

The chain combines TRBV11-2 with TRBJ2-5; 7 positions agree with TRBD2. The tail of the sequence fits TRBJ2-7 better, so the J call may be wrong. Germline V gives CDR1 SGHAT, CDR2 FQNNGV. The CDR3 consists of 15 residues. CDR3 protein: CASSHQRGSPREQYF. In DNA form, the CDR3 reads TGTGCCAGCAGCCACCAGCGGGGAAGTCCTCGCGAGCAGTACTTC.

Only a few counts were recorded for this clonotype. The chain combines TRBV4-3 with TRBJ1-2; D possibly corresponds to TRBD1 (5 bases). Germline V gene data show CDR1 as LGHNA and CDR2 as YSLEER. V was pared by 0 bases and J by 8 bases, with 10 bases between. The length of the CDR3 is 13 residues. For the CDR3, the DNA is TGCGCCAGCAGCCAAGATCAGGGCAGGGGCTACACCTTC. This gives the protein CASSQDQGRGYTF.

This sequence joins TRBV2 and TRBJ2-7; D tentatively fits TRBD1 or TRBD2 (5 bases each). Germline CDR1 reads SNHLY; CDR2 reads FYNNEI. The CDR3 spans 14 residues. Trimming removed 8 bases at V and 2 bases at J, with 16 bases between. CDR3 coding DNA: TGTGCCAGCGCCGGAGAATTGGGACCCTACGAGCAGTACTTC. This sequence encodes CASAGELGPYEQYF.

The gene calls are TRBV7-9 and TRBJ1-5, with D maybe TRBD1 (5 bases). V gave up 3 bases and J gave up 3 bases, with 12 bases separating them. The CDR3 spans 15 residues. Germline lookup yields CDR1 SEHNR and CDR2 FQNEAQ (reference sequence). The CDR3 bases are TGTGCCAGCAGCTTGCATACAGGAACCAATCAGCCCCAGCATTTT. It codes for CASSLHTGTNQPQHF.

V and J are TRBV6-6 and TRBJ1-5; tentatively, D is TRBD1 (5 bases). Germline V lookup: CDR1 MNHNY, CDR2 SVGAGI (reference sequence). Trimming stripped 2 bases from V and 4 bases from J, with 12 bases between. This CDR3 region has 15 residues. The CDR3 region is CASSYGDPSNQPQHF. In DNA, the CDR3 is TGTGCCAGCAGTTACGGGGACCCCTCTAATCAGCCCCAGCATTTT.

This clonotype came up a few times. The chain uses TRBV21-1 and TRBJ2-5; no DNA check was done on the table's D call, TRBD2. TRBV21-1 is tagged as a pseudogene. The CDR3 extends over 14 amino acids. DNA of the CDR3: TGTGCCAGCTCCCGTGGGACTTCGCCTCTGACCCAGTACTTC. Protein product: CASSRGTSPLTQYF.

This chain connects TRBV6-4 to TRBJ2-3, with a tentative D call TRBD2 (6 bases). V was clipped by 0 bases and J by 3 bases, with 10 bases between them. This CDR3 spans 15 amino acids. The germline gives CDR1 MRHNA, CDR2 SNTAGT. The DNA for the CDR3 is TGTGCCAGCAGTGACTCACTGGCGGGGACAGATACGCAGTATTTT. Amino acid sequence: CASSDSLAGTDTQYF.

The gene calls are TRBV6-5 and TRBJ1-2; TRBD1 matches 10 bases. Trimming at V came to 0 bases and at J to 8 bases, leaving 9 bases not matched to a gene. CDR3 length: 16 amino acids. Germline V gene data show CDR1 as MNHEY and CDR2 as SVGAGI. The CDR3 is CASSYSSGTGAGGYTF. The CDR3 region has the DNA TGTGCCAGCAGTTACTCTTCCGGGACAGGGGCGGGAGGCTACACCTTC.